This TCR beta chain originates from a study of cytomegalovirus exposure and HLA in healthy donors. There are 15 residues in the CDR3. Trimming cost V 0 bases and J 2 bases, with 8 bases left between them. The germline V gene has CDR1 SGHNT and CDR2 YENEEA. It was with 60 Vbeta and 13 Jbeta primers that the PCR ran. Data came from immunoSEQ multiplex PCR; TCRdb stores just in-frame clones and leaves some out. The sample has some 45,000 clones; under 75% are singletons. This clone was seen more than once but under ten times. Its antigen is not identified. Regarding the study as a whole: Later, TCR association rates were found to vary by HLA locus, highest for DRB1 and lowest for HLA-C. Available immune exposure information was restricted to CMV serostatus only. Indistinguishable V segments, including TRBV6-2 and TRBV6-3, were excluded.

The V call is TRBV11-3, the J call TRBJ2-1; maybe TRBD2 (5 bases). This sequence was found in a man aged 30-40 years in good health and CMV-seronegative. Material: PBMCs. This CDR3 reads CASSLDSGTYNEQFF. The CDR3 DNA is TGTGCCAGCAGCTTAGATTCGGGGACCTACAATGAGCAGTTCTTC.